This T cell receptor (beta chain) comes out of a study of T cells in localized non-small cell lung cancer. Study-wide results and limits: Heterogeneity stays possible, as sequencing covered only one tumor region. Among the top 100 tumor clones, a median about 59 appeared in adjacent lung. Among the tissues sampled, uninvolved adjacent lung had the highest T cell clonality, above tumor.

CDR3 size: 17 residues. Trimming shortened V by 3 bases and J by 6 bases, and 23 bases separated the two germline ends. Looked up from germline, CDR1 is SGHAT and CDR2 is FQNNGV. Some clones are missing from TCRdb's copy, which holds only in-frame ones; the method was immunoSEQ multiplex PCR. The data hold roughly 16,000 clones, with 85% observed a single time. On this clone: The antigen remains unidentified.

This chain connects TRBV11-2 to TRBJ1-1; D gene ambiguous. This sequence was found in a male donor aged 60 or older with stage I lung adenocarcinoma. This material consisted of peripheral blood, taken before any cancer treatment. The CDR3 here is CASSFPIDPLDQAEAFF. The CDR3 DNA follows: TGTGCCAGCAGCTTCCCCATTGACCCCTTGGACCAAGCTGAAGCTTTCTTT. Looking up the rest from reference TRBV11-2 and TRBJ1-1 gives the full variable domain: EAGVAQSPRYKIIEKRQSVAFWCNPISGHATLYWYQQILGQGPKLLIQFQNNGVVDDSQLPKDRFSAERLKGVDSTLKIQPAKLEDSAVYLCASSFPIDPLDQAEAFFGQGTRLTVV.